These T cell receptor beta chains were read from a single sample in a study of identical twins. MiXCR, run by TCRdb on the 5' RACE reads, gives a single entry per CDR3 protein. The table records about 530,000 distinct CDR3 sequences, 20% to 25% of them present only once. These records were also assigned to another study, of yellow fever vaccine responses in identical twins.

What was sequenced was CD4+ T cells sorted from blood. The receptors were gathered from a woman younger than 35 in good health. Each CDR3 is given with its conserved first and last residue. The D gene is left open where the match is weak. Clone size is shown for a subset of rows, as once, few, many or a class of expanded clone.

TRBV20-1	TRBJ1-5	TRBD1	-	TGCAGTGCTAGAGAGGACAGGGGGTGGACAGGGGGTATGGAGCCCCAGCATTTT	CSAREDRGWTGGMEPQHF
TRBV24-1	TRBJ2-2	-	few	TGTGCCACCAGTGTCGCCGGAGAGGGGCCCGGGGAGCTGTTTTTT	CATSVAGEGPGELFF
TRBV6-5	TRBJ1-1	TRBD1	once	TGTGCCAGCAGTTCCACGAGGGACAGGCCATGGGCTTTCTTT	CASSSTRDRPWAFF
TRBV10-1	TRBJ1-1	-	-	TGCGCCAGCAGTCCCGGCCAGGGGAAAAGGAACACTGAAGCTTTCTTT	CASSPGQGKRNTEAFF
TRBV4-1	TRBJ2-1	-	few	TGCGCCAGCAGCCAAGAAACGACGGGAGTAGTGAATGAGCAGTTCTTC	CASSQETTGVVNEQFF
TRBV27	TRBJ2-1	TRBD2	-	TGTGCCAGCAAAGACCGGGTGTCTAGCGGATACAATGAGCAGTTCTTC	CASKDRVSSGYNEQFF
TRBV5-5	TRBJ2-1	-	-	TGTGCCAGCAGCTTGGTTGAGGGGAGGTTGAAGGATGAGCAGTTCTTC	CASSLVEGRLKDEQFF
TRBV24-1	TRBJ2-5	-	few	TGTGCCACCAGCTCCCAGGGCAGAATCGGCGAGACCCAGTACTTC	CATSSQGRIGETQYF
TRBV10-3	TRBJ2-1	TRBD2	-	TGTGCCATCAGTGAGTCAGTAGCGGGCCACAATGAGCAGTTCTTC	CAISESVAGHNEQFF
TRBV12-3/TRBV12-4	TRBJ2-3	-	few	TGTGCCAGCAGATTTCGGATTGGAGGTGAGGCAGATACGCAGTATTTT	CASRFRIGGEADTQYF
TRBV3-1	TRBJ2-1	-	few	TGTGCCAGCAGCCTAGTTGTGGCCGGATACAATGAGCAGTTCTTC	CASSLVVAGYNEQFF
TRBV12-3/TRBV12-4	TRBJ2-2	TRBD2	few	TGTGCCAGCAGACTAGCGGGGGGTGACGGGGAGCTGTTTTTT	CASRLAGGDGELFF
TRBV21-1	TRBJ2-7	-	few	TGTGCCAGCAGCAAAGAAACAGTGGGCTACTACGAGCAGTACTTC	CASSKETVGYYEQYF
TRBV27	TRBJ2-2	TRBD1	-	TGTGCCAGCAGTTTATTGGGACAGGGGATAGCGAACACCGGGGAGCTGTTTTTT	CASSLLGQGIANTGELFF
TRBV20-1	TRBJ1-3	-	few	TGCAGTGCTGCAGTCGGGGCGGGCTCTGGAAACACCATATATTTT	CSAAVGAGSGNTIYF
TRBV20-1	TRBJ2-5	TRBD2	-	TGCAGTGCTAGCCCGAGACTAGCGTGGGAGACCCAGTACTTC	CSASPRLAWETQYF
TRBV4-1	TRBJ2-6	TRBD1	-	TGCGCCAGCAGCCAACAACGACAGGGGGCGACAGGGGCCAACGTCCTGACTTTC	CASSQQRQGATGANVLTF
TRBV6-1	TRBJ1-1	TRBD1	-	TGTGCCAGCAGCCCCTTGGACAGGAAGAACACTGAAGCTTTCTTT	CASSPLDRKNTEAFF
TRBV12-3/TRBV12-4	TRBJ1-2	-	few	TGTGCCAGCAGTTTAGAGATCAGAGCCTATGGCTACACCTTC	CASSLEIRAYGYTF
TRBV7-8	TRBJ1-5	TRBD1	few	TGTGCCAGCAGCCGGGACAGGGAGAGCAATCAGCCCCAGCATTTT	CASSRDRESNQPQHF
TRBV12-3/TRBV12-4	TRBJ2-2	-	-	TGTGCCAGCACTAGCCCGAACACCGGGGAGCTGTTTTTT	CASTSPNTGELFF
TRBV12-3/TRBV12-4	TRBJ2-2	TRBD1	-	TGTGCCAGCAGACCTGACAGGGGTCCCGGGGAGCTGTTTTTT	CASRPDRGPGELFF
TRBV27	TRBJ2-1	-	few	TGTGCCAGCAGCTTGGGGGACGCCGCGGGGATCAATGAGCAGTTCTTC	CASSLGDAAGINEQFF
TRBV3-1	TRBJ2-3	-	few	TGTGCCAGCAGGCCCCGGAGGGGGCCAACAGATACGCAGTATTTT	CASRPRRGPTDTQYF
TRBV11-3	TRBJ2-4	-	few	TGTGCCAGCAGCGCCTTTTCCGGGACGACTGAAAACATTCAGTACTTC	CASSAFSGTTENIQYF
TRBV4-1	TRBJ2-7	TRBD1	-	TGCGCCAGCAGCCAAGGAGAACAGGGGTTCTACGAGCAGTACTTC	CASSQGEQGFYEQYF
TRBV2	TRBJ2-1	-	few	TGTGCCAGCAGTGCGACTACAACCTACAATGAGCAGTTCTTC	CASSATTTYNEQFF
TRBV25-1	TRBJ2-1	TRBD2	-	TGTGCCAGCAGTGGGCTAGCGGGAGCTGGGGATGAGCAGTTCTTC	CASSGLAGAGDEQFF
TRBV10-2	TRBJ2-5	-	few	TGCGCCAGCAGTGAGCCGGGAATTGGAGAGACCCAGTACTTC	CASSEPGIGETQYF
TRBV10-3	TRBJ1-5	-	-	TGTGCCATCAGCCCCGACACCTCGGCGAATCAGCCCCAGCATTTT	CAISPDTSANQPQHF
TRBV20-1	TRBJ2-3	-	-	TGCAGTGCCCGGCGTAACACAGATACGCAGTATTTT	CSARRNTDTQYF
TRBV5-5	TRBJ2-1	TRBD1	-	TGTGCCAGCAGCTTGGCCGGGACAGCCCTTGGGTCCCAGTTCTTC	CASSLAGTALGSQFF
TRBV20-1	TRBJ2-7	-	few	TGCAGTGCTAGAGAAAACGCGCAGTACTTC	CSARENAQYF
TRBV6-1	TRBJ2-2	-	few	TGTGCCAGCAGTGTAAGCGGCCCCACCGGGGAGCTGTTTTTT	CASSVSGPTGELFF
TRBV7-8	TRBJ2-7	-	-	TGTGCCAGCAGCTACAACTACGAGCAGTACTTC	CASSYNYEQYF
TRBV12-3/TRBV12-4	TRBJ2-4	-	-	TGTGCCAGCAATAGGGGTGGAAACATTCAGTACTTC	CASNRGGNIQYF
TRBV7-9	TRBJ2-3	-	few	TGTGCCAGCGCGCCTGCTAGCACAGATACGCAGTATTTT	CASAPASTDTQYF
TRBV27	TRBJ2-3	-	-	TGTGCCAGCAGTTTTCGGGGGTACCCTAGCACAGATACGCAGTATTTT	CASSFRGYPSTDTQYF
TRBV3-1	TRBJ1-2	-	-	TGTGCCAGCAGCCCCTTGGGACATCCTAACTATGGCTACACCTTC	CASSPLGHPNYGYTF
TRBV7-8	TRBJ2-5	-	-	TGTGCCAGCAGCTTAGTTCCCCCATCCCAAGAGACCCAGTACTTC	CASSLVPPSQETQYF
TRBV20-1	TRBJ2-2	-	-	TGCAGTGCTAGAGGGCGGGACAAACATTCGGACACCGGGGAGCTGTTTTTT	CSARGRDKHSDTGELFF
TRBV12-3/TRBV12-4	TRBJ2-1	-	-	TGTGCCAGCACCCCCCATTGGGCGGGGACCAGGGAGTTCTTC	CASTPHWAGTREFF
TRBV7-8	TRBJ2-4	TRBD2	-	TGTGCCAGCAGCCCCCCAGGACTAGCGGTACTAGCCAAAAACATTCAGTACTTC	CASSPPGLAVLAKNIQYF
TRBV11-2	TRBJ2-3	-	-	TGTGCCAGCAGCTTTGCCTTCACAGATACGCAGTATTTT	CASSFAFTDTQYF
TRBV7-2	TRBJ1-6	-	-	TGTGCCAGCAGCCGAGGGGTGTCCTATAATTCACCCCTCCACTTT	CASSRGVSYNSPLHF
TRBV12-3/TRBV12-4	TRBJ2-1	-	few	TGTGCCAGCAGTCCGGGACTGCTGAAGGGGAATGAGCAGTTCTTC	CASSPGLLKGNEQFF
TRBV5-1	TRBJ2-7	TRBD2	-	TGCGCCAGCAGCTGGCTAGCGGGGACCTCCTACGAGCAGTACTTC	CASSWLAGTSYEQYF
TRBV15	TRBJ2-5	-	few	TGTGCCACCAGCACCACTAGGGAAGAGACCCAGTACTTC	CATSTTREETQYF
TRBV24-1	TRBJ1-5	-	few	TGTGCCACCAGTGAAGGACAGCTCAATCAGCCCCAGCATTTT	CATSEGQLNQPQHF
TRBV12-3/TRBV12-4	TRBJ2-1	TRBD2	-	TGTGCCAGCACCCAGACCCAGGGAGGGAGTTACAATGAGCAGTTCTTC	CASTQTQGGSYNEQFF
TRBV4-1	TRBJ2-1	TRBD2	-	TGCGCCAGCAGCTCACCGGGACTAGCGGGCATCAGAAGATCCAATGAGCAGTTCTTC	CASSSPGLAGIRRSNEQFF
TRBV24-1	TRBJ2-1	TRBD2	-	TGTGCCACCAGTGATTCCATGCCCCTAGCGGGAGTGTACAATGAGCAGTTCTTC	CATSDSMPLAGVYNEQFF
TRBV12-3/TRBV12-4	TRBJ2-7	-	-	TGTGCCAGCAGAGAGCGGGCGCGACCCTACGAGCAGTACTTC	CASRERARPYEQYF
TRBV10-3	TRBJ2-5	TRBD1	-	TGTGCCATCAGGGGGACAGTTGATCAAGAGACCCAGTACTTC	CAIRGTVDQETQYF
TRBV7-9	TRBJ1-5	-	-	TGTGCCAGCAGCCTCGAGGGCGGGGTTGGGCCCCAGCATTTT	CASSLEGGVGPQHF
TRBV5-1	TRBJ2-5	-	few	TGCGCCAGCAGCCAAGTAGACATCCAAGAGACCCAGTACTTC	CASSQVDIQETQYF
TRBV20-1	TRBJ2-1	TRBD2	few	TGCAGTGCTAGAGTCCTAGTTAGCGGGAGCACTAACAATGAGCAGTTCTTC	CSARVLVSGSTNNEQFF
TRBV7-8	TRBJ1-1	-	few	TGTGCCAGCAGCTTAGCTAGATCTGGCACTGAAGCTTTCTTT	CASSLARSGTEAFF
TRBV5-1	TRBJ2-1	-	-	TGCGCCAGCAGCTTCGGGACTCGGCAGACTTACAATGAGCAGTTCTTC	CASSFGTRQTYNEQFF